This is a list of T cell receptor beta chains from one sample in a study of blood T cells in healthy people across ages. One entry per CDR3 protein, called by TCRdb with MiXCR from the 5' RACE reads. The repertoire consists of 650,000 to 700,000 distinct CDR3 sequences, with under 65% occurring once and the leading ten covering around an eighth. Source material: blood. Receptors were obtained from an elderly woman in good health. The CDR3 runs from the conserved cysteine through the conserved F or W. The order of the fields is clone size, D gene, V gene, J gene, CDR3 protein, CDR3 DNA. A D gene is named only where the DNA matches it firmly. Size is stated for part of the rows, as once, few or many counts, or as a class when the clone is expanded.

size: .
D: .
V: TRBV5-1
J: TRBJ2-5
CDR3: CASSWDGERTQYF
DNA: TGCGCCAGCAGCTGGGACGGAGAACGGACCCAGTACTTC

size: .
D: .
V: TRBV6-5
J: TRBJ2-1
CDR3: CAIGQGLQFF
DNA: TGTGCTATCGGTCAAGGACTTCAGTTCTTC

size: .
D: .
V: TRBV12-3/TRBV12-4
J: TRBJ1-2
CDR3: CASSRQQVYGYTF
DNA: TGTGCCAGCAGTCGCCAACAGGTCTATGGCTACACCTTC

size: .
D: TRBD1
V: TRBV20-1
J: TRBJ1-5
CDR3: CSARSGTGAGQPQHF
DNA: TGCAGTGCTAGATCGGGGACAGGGGCGGGACAGCCCCAGCATTTT

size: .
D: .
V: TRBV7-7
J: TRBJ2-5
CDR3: CASSLDWGAETQYF
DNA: TGTGCCAGCAGCTTAGATTGGGGGGCAGAGACCCAGTACTTC

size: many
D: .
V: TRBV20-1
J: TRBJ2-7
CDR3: CSAPVFESIGEQYF
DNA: TGCAGTGCCCCTGTATTCGAGTCTATTGGCGAGCAGTACTTC

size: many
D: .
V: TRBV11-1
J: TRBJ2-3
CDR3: CASSSWPSGPYTQYF
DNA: TGTGCCAGCAGCTCCTGGCCTTCGGGACCCTATACGCAGTATTTT

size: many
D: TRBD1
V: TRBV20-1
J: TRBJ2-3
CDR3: CSAGAAGQGFWDTQYF
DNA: TGCAGTGCTGGGGCGGCAGGACAGGGGTTTTGGGATACGCAGTATTTT

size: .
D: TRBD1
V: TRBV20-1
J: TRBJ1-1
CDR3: CSGQDEGAGTEAFF
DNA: TGCAGTGGTCAAGACGAGGGGGCAGGAACTGAAGCTTTCTTT

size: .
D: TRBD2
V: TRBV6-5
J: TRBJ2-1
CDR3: CASSYLTSGGPNNEQFF
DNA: TGTGCCAGCAGTTACCTGACTAGCGGGGGCCCAAACAATGAACAGTTCTTC

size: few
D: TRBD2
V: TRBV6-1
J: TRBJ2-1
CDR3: CASQLAGTSRRSSYNEQFF
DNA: TGTGCCAGCCAACTAGCTGGGACTAGCCGCCGTAGCTCCTACAATGAGCAGTTCTTC

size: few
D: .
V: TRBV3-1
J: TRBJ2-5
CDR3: CASSQALGIGVTQYF
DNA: TGTGCCAGCAGCCAAGCATTAGGGATCGGGGTGACCCAGTACTTC

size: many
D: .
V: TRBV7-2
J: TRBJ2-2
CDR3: CASSPQGNTGELFF
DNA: TGTGCCAGCAGCCCTCAGGGGAACACCGGGGAGCTGTTTTTT

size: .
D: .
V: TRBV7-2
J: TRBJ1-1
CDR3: CASSPRSGLNTEAFF
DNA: TGTGCCAGCAGCCCTAGGTCAGGGTTGAACACTGAAGCTTTCTTT

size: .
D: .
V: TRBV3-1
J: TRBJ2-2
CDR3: CASSLTNGELFF
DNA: TGTGCCAGCAGCTTAACCAACGGGGAGCTGTTTTTT

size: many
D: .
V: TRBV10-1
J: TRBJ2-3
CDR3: CATQEQDADTQYF
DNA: TGCGCCACCCAAGAACAGGACGCAGATACGCAGTATTTT

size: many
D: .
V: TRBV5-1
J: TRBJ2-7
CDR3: CASSPGQPGSYEQYF
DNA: TGCGCCAGCAGTCCTGGACAGCCTGGGTCCTACGAGCAGTACTTC

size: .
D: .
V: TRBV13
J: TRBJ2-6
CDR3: CASSSWKSSGANVLTF
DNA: TGTGCCAGCAGCTCCTGGAAGAGCTCTGGGGCCAACGTCCTGACTTTC

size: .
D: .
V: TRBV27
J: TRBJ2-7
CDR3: CASSFKGQGSPYEQYF
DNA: TGTGCCAGCAGTTTTAAAGGGCAGGGGTCCCCCTACGAGCAGTACTTC

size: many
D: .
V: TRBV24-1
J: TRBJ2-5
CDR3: CATSEEWEYQETQYF
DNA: TGTGCCACCAGTGAGGAGTGGGAGTACCAAGAGACCCAGTACTTC

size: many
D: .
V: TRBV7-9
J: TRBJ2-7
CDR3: CASSSCEVTYEQYF
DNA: TGTGCCAGCAGCTCCTGCGAGGTAACCTACGAGCAGTACTTC

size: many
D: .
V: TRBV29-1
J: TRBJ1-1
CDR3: CSVGQDTEAFF
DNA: TGCAGCGTCGGACAAGACACTGAAGCTTTCTTT

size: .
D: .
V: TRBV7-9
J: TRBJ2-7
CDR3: CASSAPDGTYEQYF
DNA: TGTGCCAGCAGCGCGCCGGACGGGACCTACGAGCAGTACTTC